A selection of T cell receptor beta chains follows, all from one sample in a study of cytomegalovirus exposure and HLA in healthy donors. Clones were read by immunoSEQ multiplex PCR, and TCRdb kept only the in-frame ones, dropping some. The listing records around 31,000 clones. The sequenced material came from PBMCs. These receptors all stem from a female donor in good health and CMV-seronegative. Each CDR3 is given without its conserved first and last residue.

cdr3_aa,cdr3_length,j_call,v_call
ASSKTLGAGVNTEAF,15,TRBJ1-1,TRBV5-8
ASSLATGMSAYEQY,14,TRBJ2-7,TRBV5-1
SVPGHGQETQY,11,TRBJ2-5,TRBV29-1
ASSLSPTGGAYEQY,14,TRBJ2-7,TRBV4-1
ASSADYGYT,9,TRBJ1-2,TRBV2
ASSLPGLAGEPSEQY,15,TRBJ2-7,TRBV5-4
ASSVSDRINNSPLH,14,TRBJ1-6,TRBV7-9
ASSEKPWGDTEAF,13,TRBJ1-1,TRBV5-4
ASSRTGTGWAYEQY,14,TRBJ2-7,TRBV28
ASSLGGGADEQY,12,TRBJ2-7,TRBV7-8
ASSQEFMNTEAF,12,TRBJ1-1,TRBV14
ASTPFGGSHSEAF,13,TRBJ1-1,TRBV19
AFAPGSYNEQF,11,TRBJ2-1,TRBV30
ASSSKPGTTGELF,13,TRBJ2-2,TRBV6-5
ASSLVAGAVNTEAF,14,TRBJ1-1,TRBV5-1
ASSEGDRRHQH,11,TRBJ1-5,TRBV6-1
ASSPGTGAQETQY,13,TRBJ2-5,TRBV7-9
ASSERDRALKLF,12,TRBJ1-4,TRBV2
ASSSAPHGTGAEQY,14,TRBJ2-7,TRBV13
ASSLRGVTGIMNTEAF,16,TRBJ1-1,TRBV7-2
ASSSWGLKPSYEQY,14,TRBJ2-7,TRBV5-1
ASSSVYNEQF,10,TRBJ2-1,TRBV6-5
ASSSGLAVGEKLF,13,TRBJ1-4,TRBV5-5
ASRPVDRNQPQH,12,TRBJ1-5,TRBV2
ASSDSAGSTGELF,13,TRBJ2-2,TRBV6-4
ASSLDGYGYT,10,TRBJ1-2,TRBV5-6
ASSRGGNTEAF,11,TRBJ1-1,TRBV6-5
ASSGPRPRGYT,11,TRBJ1-2,TRBV28
ASSRSGNTIY,10,TRBJ1-3,TRBV6-5
ASSPPRGSGYT,11,TRBJ1-2,TRBV5-6
ASSSSGTGTEAF,12,TRBJ1-1,TRBV5-1
ASSLQGNEKLF,11,TRBJ1-4,TRBV7-2
ASRADGGGGYT,11,TRBJ1-2,TRBV6-1
ASSWTGRDTEAF,12,TRBJ1-1,TRBV5-1
ASSLGGDPTHYGYT,14,TRBJ1-2,TRBV11-1
ASSTRVADTQY,11,TRBJ2-3,TRBV6-5
ASSLGGGDTEAF,12,TRBJ1-1,TRBV13